This T cell receptor beta chain appears in the sequencing data of a study of T cell changes during pregnancy in multiple sclerosis. Sequenced by immunoSEQ multiplex PCR; TCRdb stores in-frame clones only, minus some. The table has about 100,000 clones, roughly 90% seen once. V lost 5 bases to trimming and J lost 7 bases, with 22 bases between them. The CDR3 runs to 15 residues. CDR1 and CDR2 from the germline V gene are SGHDT and YYEEEE. The TCR comes from a female donor in good health, enrolled as a control in a pregnancy study. The V and J genes are TRBV5-6 and TRBJ2-7; possible D gene TRBD2, 5 bases. Specimen: peripheral blood, collected in the third trimester of pregnancy. DNA of the CDR3: TGTGCCAGCAGGACGGGAAGCGAATTGGGAAAGGAGCAGTACTTC. This encodes CASRTGSELGKEQYF.